This T cell receptor beta chain was sequenced in a study of blood T cells in healthy people across ages. Primers used in a second PCR of roughly 6 to 11 cycles were a sample-barcoded 5' primer and a J-beta primer mix. Each cDNA molecule received a tag from a template-switch adaptor that had 12 random nucleotides. TCRdb re-analysed the 5' RACE reads in MiXCR, keeping a single row per CDR3 protein. The data contain about 1.4 million distinct CDR3 sequences, approximately 59% of them singletons. As regards this clonotype: The antigen is not known.

Study-level findings and limits: TCR beta diversity per million T cells fell roughly linearly with age.

This receptor was taken from a man aged 18 to 30 in good health. The sample taken for sequencing was blood.

CDR3 loop: CASRTSRDRAHGYTF. The CDR3 bases are TGTGCCAGCAGGACAAGCCGGGACAGGGCCCATGGCTACACCTTC. V and J are TRBV2 and TRBJ1-2; 9 bases map to TRBD1. Trimming cost V 6 bases and J 6 bases; bases outside gene matches: 11. Germline lookup yields CDR1 SNHLY and CDR2 FYNNEI. The CDR3 totals 15 residues.